One and the same sample provided the 9 T cell receptor beta chains below, sequenced in a study of T cell changes during pregnancy in multiple sclerosis. Clones were sequenced by immunoSEQ multiplex PCR, and TCRdb holds only the in-frame ones, with some missing. This sample has about 79,000 clones, with around 90% found just once. Material: CD4+ T cells from peripheral blood mononuclear cells, obtained in the second trimester of pregnancy. The receptors stem from a female donor with multiple sclerosis, enrolled in a pregnancy study.

The chain carries TRBV2 and TRBJ1-2, with D possibly being TRBD1 (6 bases). The CDR3 contains 15 residues. Germline V CDR1 and CDR2: SNHLY, FYNNEI. V was trimmed by 4 bases and J by 4 bases, leaving 16 bases between them. For the CDR3, the DNA is TGTGCCAGCAGTGTACAGGGTTTCCCTACCTATGGCTACACCTTC. This encodes CASSVQGFPTYGYTF.

The J gene is TRBJ1-6, the V gene TRBV30, with D possibly matching TRBD1 (5 bases). Germline assignment: CDR1 GTSNPN and CDR2 SVGIG (reference sequence). Trimming removed 3 bases from V and 5 bases from J, with 20 bases in between. The CDR3 extends over 17 amino acids. In DNA form, the CDR3 reads TGTGCCTGGAGACTGGGTAGAGGGACTGAAGATAATTCACCCCTCCACTTT. Protein sequence: CAWRLGRGTEDNSPLHF.

The rearrangement uses TRBV29-1 and TRBJ2-5; D perhaps matches TRBD2 (6 bases). Germline V gives CDR1 SQVTM, CDR2 ANQGSEA. V was pared by 6 bases and J by 0 bases, with 14 bases between. This CDR3 region has 14 residues. The CDR3 region has the DNA TGCAGCGTGCGGCTAGCGATGTACCAAGAGACCCAGTACTTC. Its translation: CSVRLAMYQETQYF.

V and J are TRBV19 and TRBJ1-2, with 8 bases aligning to TRBD1. Germline V gives CDR1 LNHDA, CDR2 SQIVND (reference sequence). The CDR3 has 15 amino acids. The trim removed 3 bases at V and 4 bases at J, leaving 7 bases unmatched. CDR3 in amino acids: CASSMGAGGLYGYTF. The DNA for the CDR3 is TGTGCCAGTAGTATGGGCGCAGGGGGCCTCTATGGCTACACCTTC.

This sequence joins TRBV30 and TRBJ2-1; D possibly corresponds to TRBD2 (6 bases). The CDR3 length is 14 residues. CDR1 and CDR2 from the germline V gene are GTSNPN and SVGIG (reference sequence). V was cut by 1 base and J by 4 bases, with 11 bases left in between. CDR3 residues: CAWSGTNIYNEQFF. The CDR3 DNA sequence: TGTGCCTGGAGTGGGACTAACATTTACAATGAGCAGTTCTTC.

This chain connects TRBV10-3 to TRBJ2-3, with no clear D. Trimming removed 10 bases from V and 0 bases from J, with 11 bases in between. In germline, CDR1 is ENHRY, CDR2 SYGVKD. This CDR3 is built from 13 residues. CDR3: CATTWASTDTQYF. In DNA, the CDR3 is TGTGCCACCACCTGGGCTAGCACAGATACGCAGTATTTT.

The V and J genes are TRBV7-8 and TRBJ2-6; no clear D. V shed 1 base and J shed 0 bases, with 7 bases lying between them. The CDR3 sequence is 16 residues long. Germline V gene lookup returns CDR1 SGHVS and CDR2 FQNEAQ. The CDR3 DNA is TGTGCCAGCAGCTTAGACAGCTACTCTGGGGCCAACGTCCTGACTTTC. It encodes CASSLDSYSGANVLTF.

The chain links TRBV19 to TRBJ2-5, with 9 bases fitting TRBD1. The V segment lost 5 bases and the J segment 7 bases; nucleotides outside the gene matches: 11. Looked up from germline, CDR1 is LNHDA and CDR2 is SQIVND (reference sequence). CDR3 length: 15 residues. The CDR3 here is CASSSKTGGMGTQYF. The CDR3 DNA sequence: TGTGCCAGTAGTTCCAAAACAGGGGGCATGGGGACCCAGTACTTC.

This clone has a single count. The gene calls are TRBV19 and TRBJ1-1; D unclear. Germline V lookup: CDR1 LNHDA, CDR2 SQIVND (reference sequence). V was cut by 5 bases and J by 1 base, with 5 bases left in between. The CDR3 is 12 residues long. The chain's CDR3 is CASSARNTEAFF. DNA of the CDR3: TGTGCCAGTAGTGCGAGGAACACTGAAGCTTTCTTT.